This TCR beta chain comes out of a study of Graves' ophthalmopathy and Graves' hyperthyroidism. Study-level findings and limits: Ophthalmopathy progression was predicted with 55% to 71% sensitivity and approximately 72% specificity.

For repertoire sequencing, the TCR beta CDR3 regions were amplified from RNA transcripts. The first-round RT-PCR employed HTBI primers together with the Qiagen OneStep RT-PCR kit. A multiplex PCR was then performed as the second round. TCRdb fed the multiplex PCR reads into MiXCR, producing one record per CDR3 protein. This sample has approximately 410,000 distinct CDR3 sequences, with 15% found just once. A remark on this clonotype: The antigen is unknown.

The CDR3 runs 15 residues. Germline V gene data show CDR1 as MGHRA and CDR2 as YSYEKL. V shed 0 bases and J shed 3 bases, with 11 bases lying between them. This TCR was recovered from a woman under 30 with stable Graves' hyperthyroidism. This chain joins TRBV4-1 and TRBJ1-2; no clear D gene. The material sequenced was peripheral blood. Here the CDR3 reads CASSQDPGYDYGYTF. The CDR3 bases are TGCGCCAGCAGCCAAGATCCGGGATATGACTATGGCTACACCTTC.